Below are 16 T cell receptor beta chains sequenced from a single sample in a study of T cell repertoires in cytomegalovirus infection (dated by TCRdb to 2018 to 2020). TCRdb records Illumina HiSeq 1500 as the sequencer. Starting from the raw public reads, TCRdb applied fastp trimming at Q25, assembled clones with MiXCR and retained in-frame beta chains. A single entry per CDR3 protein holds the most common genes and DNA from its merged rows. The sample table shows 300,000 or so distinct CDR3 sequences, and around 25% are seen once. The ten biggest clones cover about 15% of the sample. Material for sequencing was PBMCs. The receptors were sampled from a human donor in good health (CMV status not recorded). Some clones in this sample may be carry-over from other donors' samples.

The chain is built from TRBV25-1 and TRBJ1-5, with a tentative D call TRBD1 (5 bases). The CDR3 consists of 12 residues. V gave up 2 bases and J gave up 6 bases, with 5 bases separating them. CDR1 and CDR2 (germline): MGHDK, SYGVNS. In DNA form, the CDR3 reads TGTGCCAGCAGTGAAGGGGCTCAGCCCCAGCATTTT. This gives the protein CASSEGAQPQHF. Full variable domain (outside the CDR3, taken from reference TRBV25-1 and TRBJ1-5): EADIYQTPRYLVIGTGKKITLECSQTMGHDKMYWYQQDPGMELHLIHYSYGVNSTEKGDLSSESTVSRIRTEHFPLTLESARPSHTSQYLCASSEGAQPQHFGDGTRLSIL.

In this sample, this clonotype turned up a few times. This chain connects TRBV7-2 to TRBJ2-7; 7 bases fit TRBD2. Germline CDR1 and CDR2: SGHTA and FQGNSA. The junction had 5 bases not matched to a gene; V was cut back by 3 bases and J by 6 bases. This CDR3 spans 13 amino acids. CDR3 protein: CASSFLGTTEQYF. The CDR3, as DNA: TGTGCCAGCAGCTTCCTTGGGACTACCGAGCAGTACTTC.

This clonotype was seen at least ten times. The CDR3 DNA is TGTGCCAGCTCACCACAGCGAAACACCGGGGAGCTGTTTTTT. Translation: CASSPQRNTGELFF. The chain carries TRBV18 and TRBJ2-2; D not certain. Germline V CDR1 and CDR2: KGHSH, LQKENI. The CDR3 extends over 14 amino acids. Trimming pared 1 base from V and 2 bases from J, leaving 5 bases between.

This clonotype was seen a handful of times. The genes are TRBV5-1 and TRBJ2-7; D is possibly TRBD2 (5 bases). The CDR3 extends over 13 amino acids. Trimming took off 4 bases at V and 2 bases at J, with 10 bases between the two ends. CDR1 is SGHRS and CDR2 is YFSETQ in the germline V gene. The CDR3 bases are TGCGCCAGCAGCCCGGACTCCACCTACGAGCAGTACTTC. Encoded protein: CASSPDSTYEQYF.

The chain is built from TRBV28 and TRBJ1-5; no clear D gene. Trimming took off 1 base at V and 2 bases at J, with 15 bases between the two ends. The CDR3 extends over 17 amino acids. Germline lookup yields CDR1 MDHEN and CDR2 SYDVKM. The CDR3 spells CASSLLGVLLGNQPQHF. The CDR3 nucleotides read TGTGCCAGCAGTTTATTGGGTGTGTTACTGGGCAATCAGCCCCAGCATTTT.

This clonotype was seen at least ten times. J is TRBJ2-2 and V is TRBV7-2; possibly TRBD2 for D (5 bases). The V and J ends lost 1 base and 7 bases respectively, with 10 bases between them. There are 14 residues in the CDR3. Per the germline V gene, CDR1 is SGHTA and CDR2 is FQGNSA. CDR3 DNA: TGTGCCAGCAGCTTAGTTGGCGGGTACGGGGAGCTGTTTTTT. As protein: CASSLVGGYGELFF. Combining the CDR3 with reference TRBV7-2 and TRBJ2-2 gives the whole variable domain GAGVSQSPSNKVTEKGKDVELRCDPISGHTALYWYRQSLGQGLEFLIYFQGNSAPDKSGLPSDRFSAERTGGSVSTLTIQRTQQEDSAVYLCASSLVGGYGELFFGEGSRLTVL.

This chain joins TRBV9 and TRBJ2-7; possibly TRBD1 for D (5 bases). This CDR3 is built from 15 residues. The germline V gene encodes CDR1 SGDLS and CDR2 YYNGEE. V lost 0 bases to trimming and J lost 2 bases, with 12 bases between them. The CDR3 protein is CASSVGPTETYEQYF. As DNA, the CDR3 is TGTGCCAGCAGCGTAGGACCGACAGAAACCTACGAGCAGTACTTC.

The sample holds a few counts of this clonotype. For the CDR3, the DNA is TGCAGTGCTAGGGGGGACAGACTCCACGAGCAGTACTTC. Protein: CSARGDRLHEQYF. The gene calls are TRBV20-1 and TRBJ2-7; 7 positions agree with TRBD1. The germline V gene encodes CDR1 DFQATT and CDR2 SNEGSKA (reference sequence). J gave up 5 bases and V 3 bases, and 7 bases lay outside the gene matches. The CDR3 has 13 residues.

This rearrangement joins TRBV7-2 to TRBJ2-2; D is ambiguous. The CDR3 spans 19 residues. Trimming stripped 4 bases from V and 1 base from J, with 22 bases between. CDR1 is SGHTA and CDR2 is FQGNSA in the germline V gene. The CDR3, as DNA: TGTGCCAGCAGCTGGGGTTTCTCAATTTCGACACGGAACACCGGGGAGCTGTTTTTT. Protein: CASSWGFSISTRNTGELFF.

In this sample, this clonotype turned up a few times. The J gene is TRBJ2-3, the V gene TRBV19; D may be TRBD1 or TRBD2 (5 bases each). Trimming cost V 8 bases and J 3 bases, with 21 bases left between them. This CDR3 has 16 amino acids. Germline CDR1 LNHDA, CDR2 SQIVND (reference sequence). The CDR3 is CASSGRSGYGTDTQYF. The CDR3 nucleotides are TGTGCCAGTTCAGGGAGATCCGGGTACGGGACAGATACGCAGTATTTT.

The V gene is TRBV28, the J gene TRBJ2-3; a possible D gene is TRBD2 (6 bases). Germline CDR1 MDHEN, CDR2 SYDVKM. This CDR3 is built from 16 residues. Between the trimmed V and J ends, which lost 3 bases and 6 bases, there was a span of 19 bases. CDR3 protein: CASSFYGTLVFDTQYF. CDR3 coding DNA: TGTGCCAGCAGTTTCTACGGGACTCTCGTTTTCGATACGCAGTATTTT.

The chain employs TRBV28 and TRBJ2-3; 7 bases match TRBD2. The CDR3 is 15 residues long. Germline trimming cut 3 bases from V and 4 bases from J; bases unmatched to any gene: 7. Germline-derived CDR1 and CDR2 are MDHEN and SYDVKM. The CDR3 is CASSLNWGGADTQYF. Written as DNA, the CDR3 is TGTGCCAGCAGTTTGAATTGGGGGGGGGCAGATACGCAGTATTTT.

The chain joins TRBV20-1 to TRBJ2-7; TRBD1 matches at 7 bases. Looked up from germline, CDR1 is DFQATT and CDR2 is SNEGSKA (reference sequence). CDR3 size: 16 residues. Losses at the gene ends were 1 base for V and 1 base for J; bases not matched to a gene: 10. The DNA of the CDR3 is TGCAGTGCTAGAGCCCCTGGACAGGCCGAATCCTACGAGCAGTACTTC. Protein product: CSARAPGQAESYEQYF.

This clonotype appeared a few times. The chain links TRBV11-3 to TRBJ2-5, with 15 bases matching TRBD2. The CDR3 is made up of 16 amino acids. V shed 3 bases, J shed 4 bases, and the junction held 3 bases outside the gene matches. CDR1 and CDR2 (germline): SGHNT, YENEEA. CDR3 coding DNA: TGTGCCAGCAGCTTGGGACTAGCGGGAGGTGCAGAGACCCAGTACTTC. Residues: CASSLGLAGGAETQYF. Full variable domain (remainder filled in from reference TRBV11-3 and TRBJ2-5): EAGVVQSPRYKIIEKKQPVAFWCNPISGHNTLYWYLQNLGQGPELLIRYENEEAVDDSQLPKDRFSAERLKGVDSTLKIQPAELGDSAVYLCASSLGLAGGAETQYFGPGTRLLVL.

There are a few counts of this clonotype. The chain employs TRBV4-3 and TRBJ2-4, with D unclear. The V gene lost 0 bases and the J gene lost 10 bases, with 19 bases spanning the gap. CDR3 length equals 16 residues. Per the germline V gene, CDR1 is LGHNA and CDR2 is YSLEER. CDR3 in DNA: TGCGCCAGCAGCCAAGATCGACTTAAGGCAGAACAGATTCAGTACTTC. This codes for CASSQDRLKAEQIQYF.

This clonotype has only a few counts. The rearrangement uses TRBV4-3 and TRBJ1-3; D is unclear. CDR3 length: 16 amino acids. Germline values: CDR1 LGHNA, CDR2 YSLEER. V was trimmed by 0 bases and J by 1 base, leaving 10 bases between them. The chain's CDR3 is CASSQELLSSGNTIYF. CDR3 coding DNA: TGCGCCAGCAGCCAAGAATTACTATCTTCTGGAAACACCATATATTTT.